This T cell receptor (beta chain) derives from a study of T cell responses to AZD1222 COVID-19 vaccine. General study points: Just five to seven people given AZD1222 tested seropositive at baseline. Within unmutated variant regions lay the reported targets of nearly half of spike-specific TCRs. Clonal diversity may have been underestimated, and the donors were mostly white British, with more females than males.

Method: immunoSEQ multiplex PCR; TCRdb's copy keeps in-frame clones and lacks some. The data contain roughly 150,000 clones, around 90% of them singletons. A note on this clone: The target antigen is unknown.

Germline V gene sequence: CDR1 SGHRS, CDR2 YFSETQ. The CDR3 extends over 15 amino acids. The ends lost 0 bases at V and 5 bases at J; junction bases unmatched: 3. The material sequenced was peripheral blood, taken on day 0 of AZD1222 vaccination. The origin of this receptor is an adult in good health. The chain has TRBV5-1 and TRBJ1-4; 8 positions match TRBD1. The CDR3 protein is CASSLVGTGNEKLFF. DNA of the CDR3: TGCGCCAGCAGCTTGGTCGGGACAGGAAATGAAAAACTGTTTTTT.